This TCR beta chain emerged from a study of blood T cell repertoires in COVID-19 (dated by TCRdb to about 2020). For the wider study: Samples from collaborators originated in the United States, Italy and Spain and spanned both the acute and convalescent phases of COVID-19. The repertoires were released in a freely available public database intended as a resource for research on the immune response to SARS-CoV-2. Sample metadata almost always included a de-identified subject ID, COVID-19 status, age in years and sex. HLA class I and class II types, where available, came from metadata supplied by the sample provider rather than from assay-based typing. Samples came from the ongoing ImmuneRACE study (first 160 participants) plus 1,254 subjects from 6 global collaborators. Deeply sampled blood TCRbeta repertoires from subjects exposed to, actively infected with, or recovered from COVID-19 were included in the dataset. The prospective study material was composed of cDNA or gDNA derived from T cells, B-cell-depleted T cells, or PBMCs.

CDR3 length: 15 amino acids, cysteine to phenylalanine. Only the CDR3 part of the read is kept: 45 bases, read in frame from the first base. V is shortened by 5 bases, J by 1 base, and the region joining them spans 12 bases. The germline V gene gives CDR1 as MNHEY and CDR2 as SVGAGI. TCRbeta CDR3 regions were amplified from genomic DNA using the immunoSEQ Assay, a bias-controlled multiplex PCR. The paper's data handling went like this. The number of nucleated cells in each sample was estimated by amplification of reference gene primers within the assay. To quantify the absolute abundance of each unique TCRbeta CDR3 rearrangement, sequence reads were collapsed and filtered. Productive Simpson clonality was computed per sample as the square root of Simpson's diversity index over productive rearrangements. Drawn from immuneACCESS, this table holds only the in-frame rearrangements with V and J called that TCRdb kept. Clones are partly lost; checked studies trace under half to an unresolved V gene and leave the rest unexplained. Clonal size and the V and J genes are those of that table, whereas D and trimming came from the DNA. This sample has about 300,000 clones in its table, and 75% to 90% of those were observed once. Jointly, the top ten make up about 5% of the sample.

Regarding this clone: No antigen is known for it. Base qualities are not provided; no much larger clone lies one nucleotide away.

What the study reported, not specific to this receptor: The amount of clinical and demographic metadata varied by source and participant and was provided uncurated.

Each collaborating institution followed its own protocols to collect whole blood in K2EDTA tubes. For TCRbeta analysis, collaborator samples were shipped as frozen whole blood, as isolated PBMCs, or as DNA extracted from either sample type. This receptor was identified in a man aged 35-49 years with acute or convalescent COVID-19. The chain couples TRBV6-5 to TRBJ1-3; the D gene is perhaps TRBD1, on 6 matching bases. Material: peripheral blood. DNA sequence: TGTGCCAGCAGTCCCCAACAGGGTTCTGGAAACACCATATATTTT. It specifies CASSPQQGSGNTIYF.